Below are 30 T cell receptor beta chains sequenced from a single sample in a study of cytomegalovirus exposure and HLA in healthy donors. The PCR used 60 Vbeta and 13 Jbeta primers. Profiled with immunoSEQ multiplex PCR; TCRdb holds only in-frame clones, not every one. The sample lists some 160,000 clones, around 78% occurring once. Sequencing was performed on PBMCs. These receptors were taken from a middle-aged woman in good health and CMV-seronegative.

The chain combines TRBV28 with TRBJ2-6, with a weak D call TRBD1 (6 bases). This CDR3 has 15 residues. Germline V gene sequence: CDR1 MDHEN, CDR2 SYDVKM. With 2 bases removed from V and 1 base from J, the gap between germline ends came to 6 bases. CDR3 region: CASSLRGSGANVLTF. The CDR3 DNA reads as TGTGCCAGCAGTTTAAGGGGGTCTGGGGCCAACGTCCTGACTTTC.

In regard to this clone: This sample includes further DNA sequences coding for the same CDR3. The chain employs TRBV2 and TRBJ2-5; a weak D match, TRBD1 (5 bases). Looked up from germline, CDR1 is SNHLY and CDR2 is FYNNEI. The length of the CDR3 is 12 residues. V shed 8 bases and J shed 4 bases, with 11 bases lying between them. CDR3 in DNA: TGTGCCAGCGCAGGGCTAGGAGAGACCCAGTACTTC. Encoded protein: CASAGLGETQYF.

CDR3 sequence (DNA): TGTGCCAGCAGCGTAGGGGGAACAGGCCGAACCTACGAGCAGTACTTC. Protein product: CASSVGGTGRTYEQYF. This chain joins TRBV9 and TRBJ2-7, with a weak D call TRBD1 (5 bases). Germline V lookup: CDR1 SGDLS, CDR2 YYNGEE. The V end was cut by 0 bases, the J end by 2 bases, with 15 bases between. The CDR3 is 16 amino acids.

The genes are TRBV6-1 and TRBJ1-3; D remains ambiguous. The CDR3 sequence is 13 residues long. Deletions cut 5 bases from V and 0 bases from J, with 5 bases between. Germline V gene data show CDR1 as MNHNS and CDR2 as SASEGT. The CDR3 region has the DNA TGTGCCAGCAGTCCCCTCTCTGGAAACACCATATATTTT. Translated: CASSPLSGNTIYF.

The chain links TRBV9 to TRBJ1-2; D gene uncertain. Germline CDR1 and CDR2: SGDLS and YYNGEE. This CDR3 is built from 14 residues. V lost 0 bases to trimming and J lost 1 base, with 7 bases between them. CDR3 sequence: CASSVGPGNYGYTF. The CDR3 region has the DNA TGTGCCAGCAGCGTAGGGCCGGGTAACTATGGCTACACCTTC.

The gene calls are TRBV28 and TRBJ1-1; 8 bases are a match to TRBD1. The CDR3 is 13 residues long. V gave up 6 bases and J gave up 1 base; unmatched junction bases: 1. Germline V gene sequence: CDR1 MDHEN, CDR2 SYDVKM. CDR3 amino acids: CASRDRANTEAFF. The CDR3 DNA is TGTGCCAGCAGGGACAGGGCGAACACTGAAGCTTTCTTT.

This clone was observed a handful of times. Relative to the germline gene, one junction end is altered; a read error may explain this. This sequence joins TRBV19 and TRBJ2-4, with TRBD1 matching 10 bases. The CDR3 has 16 residues. Per the germline V gene, CDR1 is LNHDA and CDR2 is SQIVND (reference sequence). CDR3 loop: CASRIGQGVLENIQYF. CDR3 sequence (DNA): TGTGCCAGTAGGATAGGACAGGGGGTTTTGGAAAACATTCAGTACTTC.

V is TRBV29-1 and J is TRBJ1-1; unclear D gene. Germline assignment: CDR1 SQVTM and CDR2 ANQGSEA. The CDR3 runs to 11 residues. Between the trimmed V and J ends, which lost 4 bases and 5 bases, there was a span of 8 bases. The CDR3 loop is CSVVRETEAFF. The CDR3 DNA is TGCAGCGTTGTCCGGGAGACTGAAGCTTTCTTT.

The V call is TRBV10-3, the J call TRBJ2-7; TRBD2 agrees at 14 bases. J lost 1 base, V lost 2 bases, and 7 bases had no gene match. There are 18 residues in the CDR3. CDR1 ENHRY and CDR2 SYGVKD come from the germline V gene. The DNA for the CDR3 is TGTGCCATCAGTGAGCCGGGACTAGCGGGGGCTGCATCCTACGAGCAGTACTTC. It is translated as CAISEPGLAGAASYEQYF.

This chain uses TRBV18 with TRBJ2-2; no clear D. This CDR3 contains 16 residues. CDR1 and CDR2 from the germline V gene are KGHSH and LQKENI. Trimming took off 3 bases at V and 4 bases at J, with 15 bases between the two ends. This chain's CDR3 is CASSPILNSGTGELFF. In DNA form, the CDR3 reads TGTGCCAGCTCACCCATCCTGAATTCAGGCACCGGGGAGCTGTTTTTT.

This clone was observed a handful of times. This chain joins TRBV13 and TRBJ2-1; 9 nucleotides agree with TRBD2. Germline V CDR1 and CDR2: PRHDT, FYEKMQ (reference sequence). The CDR3 runs to 15 residues. Trimming took 4 bases from V and 2 from J; bases not matched to a gene: 3. The DNA of the CDR3 is TGTGCCAGCAGCTCCCAGCGGGGGGCCTACAATGAGCAGTTCTTC. Translation: CASSSQRGAYNEQFF. The full variable domain, completed using reference TRBV13 and TRBJ2-1, is AAGVIQSPRHLIKEKRETATLKCYPIPRHDTVYWYQQGPGQDPQFLISFYEKMQSDKGSIPDRFSAQQFSDYHSELNMSSLELGDSALYFCASSSQRGAYNEQFFGPGTRLTVL.

This clone was seen only a few times. J is TRBJ1-1 and V is TRBV28, with D possibly being TRBD1 (6 bases). The germline V gene encodes CDR1 MDHEN and CDR2 SYDVKM. The CDR3 loop spans 11 amino acids. Trimming stripped 3 bases from V and 10 bases from J, with 9 bases between. CDR3 in DNA: TGTGCCAGCAGTTTCACCAGGGGAGCTTTCTTT. This codes for CASSFTRGAFF.

This clone was found a few times. The rearrangement joins TRBV5-1 to TRBJ2-7; TRBD2 aligns across 10 bases. This CDR3 comprises 14 residues. Germline V gene sequence: CDR1 SGHRS, CDR2 YFSETQ. The junction had 4 bases not matched to a gene; V was cut back by 3 bases and J by 4 bases. CDR3 coding DNA: TGCGCCAGCAGCTCCAGCGGGGGGGGTTACGAGCAGTACTTC. Its translation is CASSSSGGGYEQYF.

CDR3 in amino acids: CASSLDRGDEQYF. The CDR3 coding sequence is TGTGCCAGCAGCTTGGACAGGGGAGACGAGCAGTACTTC. The J gene is TRBJ2-7, the V gene TRBV7-9; 9 nucleotides agree with TRBD1. Germline V gene sequence: CDR1 SEHNR, CDR2 FQNEAQ (reference sequence). This CDR3 contains 13 residues. After removal of 3 bases from V and 5 bases from J, the junction contained 2 bases not matched to a gene.

This chain connects TRBV19 to TRBJ1-5; 10 bases are a match to TRBD1. Germline assignment: CDR1 LNHDA and CDR2 SQIVND (reference sequence). V lost 5 bases and J lost 4; bases outside the gene matches: 5. This CDR3 spans 15 amino acids. The CDR3 loop is CASSPGDRGNQPQHF. In DNA form, the CDR3 reads TGTGCCAGTAGTCCCGGGGACAGGGGTAATCAGCCCCAGCATTTT.

This clone came up once. V is TRBV18 and J is TRBJ1-1; D may be TRBD1 (6 bases). The CDR3 runs to 17 residues. Germline V gives CDR1 KGHSH, CDR2 LQKENI. V lost 3 bases and J 1 base, leaving 18 bases between the germline ends. CDR3 amino acids: CASSPQAGVGRNTEAFF. DNA for the CDR3: TGTGCCAGCTCACCCCAGGCAGGGGTCGGTAGGAACACTGAAGCTTTCTTT. Based on the CDR3 plus reference TRBV18 and TRBJ1-1, the full variable domain is NAGVMQNPRHLVRRRGQEARLRCSPMKGHSHVYWYRQLPEEGLKFMVYLQKENIIDESGMPKERFSAEFPKEGPSILRIQQVVRGDSAAYFCASSPQAGVGRNTEAFFGQGTRLTVV.

The chain carries TRBV2 and TRBJ2-7; 9 bases are shared with TRBD2. V shed 1 base and J 2 bases; nucleotides not matched to a gene: 6. Germline V CDR1 and CDR2: SNHLY, FYNNEI. The CDR3 consists of 16 residues. CDR3 amino acids: CASSEGRGGFTYEQYF. CDR3 DNA sequence: TGTGCCAGCAGTGAAGGGCGGGGGGGGTTCACCTACGAGCAGTACTTC.

The chain couples TRBV6-1 to TRBJ1-1, with D uncertain. Trimming removed 5 bases at V and 1 base at J, with 8 bases between. The V gene's germline CDR1 is MNHNS and CDR2 SASEGT. The CDR3 extends over 13 amino acids. CDR3 coding DNA: TGTGCCAGCAGTAACAGCGGGAACACTGAAGCTTTCTTT. It codes for CASSNSGNTEAFF.

The chain is built from TRBV6-5 and TRBJ1-4, with 9 bases lining up with TRBD1. Per germline, CDR1 MNHEY and CDR2 SVGAGI. V gave up 4 bases and J gave up 12 bases; unmatched junction bases: 15. The CDR3 loop spans 16 amino acids. The CDR3 loop reads CASSFLLQGAGGELFF. The CDR3 DNA sequence: TGTGCCAGCAGTTTCCTTCTACAGGGGGCCGGGGGGGAACTGTTTTTT.

J is TRBJ2-3 and V is TRBV10-2; possibly TRBD2 for D (5 bases). The CDR3 totals 15 residues. Germline V CDR1 and CDR2: WSHSY, SAAADI. The V end lost 6 bases, the J end lost 6 bases, and 19 bases lay between the germline ends. CDR3 sequence reads: CASRARVDSHDTQYF. Here the CDR3 DNA reads TGCGCCAGCAGAGCACGGGTGGACTCCCACGATACGCAGTATTTT.

The CDR3 reads CASSPGTGETQYF. For the CDR3, the DNA is TGTGCCAGCTCACCAGGGACAGGGGAGACCCAGTACTTC. The chain joins TRBV18 to TRBJ2-5; TRBD1 matches 9 bases. The CDR3 spans 13 residues. Germline assignment: CDR1 KGHSH and CDR2 LQKENI. J was trimmed by 5 bases and V by 2 bases; bases with no gene match: 0. Full variable domain (outside the CDR3, taken from reference TRBV18 and TRBJ2-5): NAGVMQNPRHLVRRRGQEARLRCSPMKGHSHVYWYRQLPEEGLKFMVYLQKENIIDESGMPKERFSAEFPKEGPSILRIQQVVRGDSAAYFCASSPGTGETQYFGPGTRLLVL.

This clone has more than one count but fewer than ten. The chain joins TRBV13 to TRBJ2-5, with a tentative D call TRBD2 (7 bases). The CDR3 length is 18 residues. The V gene's germline CDR1 is PRHDT and CDR2 FYEKMQ (reference sequence). The V and J ends lost 2 bases and 2 bases respectively, with 21 bases between them. In nucleotides, the CDR3 is TGTGCCAGCAGCTTAAATACCGGGGGGCCCCCAGAACAAGAGACCCAGTACTTC. It is translated as CASSLNTGGPPEQETQYF.

The chain has TRBV11-2 and TRBJ1-2; unclear D gene. Trimming removed 4 bases at V and 5 bases at J, with 11 bases between. This CDR3 is 13 amino acids long. Germline-derived CDR1 and CDR2 are SGHAT and FQNNGV. CDR3 residues: CASSSPAAYGYTF. The CDR3 region has the DNA TGTGCCAGCAGCTCCCCCGCGGCTTATGGCTACACCTTC.

This clone has only a few counts. The chain recombines TRBV25-1 with TRBJ1-2; 7 positions match TRBD1. The CDR3 sequence is 15 residues long. Germline loops: CDR1 MGHDK, CDR2 SYGVNS. V lost 2 bases to trimming and J lost 6 bases; unmatched junction nucleotides: 9. This chain's CDR3 is CASSERTGTPNGYTF. CDR3 bases: TGTGCCAGCAGTGAACGGACAGGAACCCCTAATGGCTACACCTTC.

This clone was picked up many times. The gene calls are TRBV4-1 and TRBJ2-5; 11 positions match TRBD2. There are 16 residues in the CDR3. Trimming removed 3 bases from V and 1 base from J; junction bases left unmatched: 4. Looked up from germline, CDR1 is MGHRA and CDR2 is YSYEKL. The CDR3 region is CASSHPSGGSQETQYF. CDR3 DNA sequence: TGCGCCAGCAGCCACCCTAGCGGGGGGTCCCAAGAGACCCAGTACTTC.

The CDR3 DNA reads as TGTGCCAGCAGCCAATTGGCCGGACTTAATTCACCCCTCCACTTT. Translation: CASSQLAGLNSPLHF. This sequence joins TRBV16 and TRBJ1-6; D is unresolved. The CDR3 totals 15 residues. V was cut by 1 base and J by 6 bases, with 10 bases left in between. CDR1 is KGHSY and CDR2 is FQNENV in the germline V gene. Complete variable domain (other parts from reference TRBV16 and TRBJ1-6): GEEVAQTPKHLVRGEGQKAKLYCAPIKGHSYVFWYQQVLKNEFKFLISFQNENVFDETGMPKERFSAKCLPNSPCSLEIQATKLEDSAVYFCASSQLAGLNSPLHFGNGTRLTVT.

The chain links TRBV7-8 to TRBJ1-4, with 9 bases matching TRBD1. Germline CDR1 reads SGHVS; CDR2 reads FQNEAQ. Trimming at V came to 1 base and at J to 8 bases, leaving 5 bases not matched to a gene. CDR3 length: 15 amino acids. The CDR3 here is CASSLEGTGHEKLFF. CDR3 bases: TGTGCCAGCAGCTTAGAAGGGACAGGGCACGAAAAACTGTTTTTT.

A few counts support this clone. The V call is TRBV6-1, the J call TRBJ1-4; a weak D match, TRBD1 (6 bases). The CDR3 spans 15 residues. V gave up 5 bases and J gave up 10 bases, with 20 bases separating them. From germline, CDR1 is MNHNS and CDR2 SASEGT. This CDR3 reads CASSPTQGYLRKLFF. For the CDR3, the DNA is TGTGCCAGCAGTCCCACCCAGGGGTACCTTCGAAAACTGTTTTTT.

J is TRBJ2-3 and V is TRBV6-5, with 10 bases lining up with TRBD2. The CDR3 runs 15 residues. The V gene end was trimmed by 6 bases and the J gene end by 2 bases; junction bases not matched to a gene: 5. Germline V gene lookup returns CDR1 MNHEY and CDR2 SVGAGI. CDR3 sequence (DNA): TGTGCCAGCAGACCCAGCGGGGGGGTCACAGATACGCAGTATTTT. The encoded protein is CASRPSGGVTDTQYF.

The chain has TRBV7-2 and TRBJ2-7; 12 nucleotides line up with TRBD2. The CDR3 is 15 amino acids. V lost 1 base and J lost 3; bases outside the gene matches: 1. The germline CDR1 and CDR2 sequences are SGHTA and FQGNSA. For the CDR3, the DNA is TGTGCCAGCAGCTTAGTACTAGCGGGGGGCTACGAGCAGTACTTC. Translating gives CASSLVLAGGYEQYF. The full variable domain, rest sourced from reference TRBV7-2 and TRBJ2-7, is GAGVSQSPSNKVTEKGKDVELRCDPISGHTALYWYRQSLGQGLEFLIYFQGNSAPDKSGLPSDRFSAERTGGSVSTLTIQRTQQEDSAVYLCASSLVLAGGYEQYFGPGTRLTVT.